The clone carrying this TCR beta chain was recorded only once. The data derive from a study of blood T cell repertoires in COVID-19. Per germline, CDR1 SGHNT and CDR2 YYREEE (reference sequence). The CDR3 is 17 amino acids. The ends lost 0 bases at V and 0 bases at J; junction bases unmatched: 5. How the authors handled the data: Amplified reference gene primers provided the basis for estimating nucleated cell counts. Assay used: immunoSEQ multiplex PCR; TCRdb lists only in-frame clones, some missing. The V and J calls and the clone size are those of that table, but D and trimming were determined from the DNA. The table records some 56,000 clones, more than 60% of them present only once.

Sample: peripheral blood. The sequence was collected from a woman between 50 and 59 years old with active or convalescent COVID-19. The chain recombines TRBV5-4 with TRBJ1-1; 10 bases fit TRBD1. CDR3 residues: CASSLGDRGLVNTEAFF. The CDR3 DNA sequence: TGTGCCAGCAGCTTGGGAGACAGGGGGCTCGTGAACACTGAAGCTTTCTTT.